This entry lists 9 T cell receptor beta chains sequenced from one sample in a study of T cell changes during pregnancy in multiple sclerosis. Sequencing was performed with immunoSEQ multiplex PCR; in TCRdb, only in-frame clones are kept and a portion is missing. The sample has tens of thousands of clones, around nine tenths seen once. This material consisted of CD4+ T cells from peripheral blood mononuclear cells, taken in the third trimester of pregnancy. Receptors originate from a female donor in good health, enrolled as a control in a pregnancy study.

The gene calls are TRBV6-5 and TRBJ2-5; 9 positions agree with TRBD1. V shed 6 bases and J 4 bases; nucleotides not matched to a gene: 9. Germline loops: CDR1 MNHEY, CDR2 SVGAGI. The CDR3 length is 15 residues. The CDR3 is CASSRGQGRGETQYF. Here the CDR3 DNA reads TGTGCCAGCAGCCGGGGACAGGGAAGGGGAGAGACCCAGTACTTC.

The chain employs TRBV7-6 and TRBJ1-5, with D uncertain. The germline CDR1 and CDR2 sequences are SGHVS and FNYEAQ. V gave up 3 bases and J gave up 1 base, with 4 bases separating them. This CDR3 comprises 13 residues. The CDR3 nucleotides read TGTGCCAGCAGCTTTGCGAGCAATCAGCCCCAGCATTTT. It translates to CASSFASNQPQHF.

This clone was seen a single time. The CDR3: CASSLQGWSTGELFF. The CDR3, as DNA: TGCGCCAGCAGCCTACAGGGGTGGTCGACCGGGGAGCTGTTTTTT. The chain links TRBV5-1 to TRBJ2-2; the match to TRBD1 covers 7 bases. CDR3 length: 15 amino acids. Germline values: CDR1 SGHRS, CDR2 YFSETQ. Unmatched junction bases numbered 8, after V lost 4 bases and J lost 5 bases.

V gene TRBV7-3 combines with J gene TRBJ1-1; TRBD1 is a possible D gene (5 bases). Trimming cost V 3 bases and J 2 bases, with 13 bases left between them. Germline-derived CDR1 and CDR2 are SGHTA and FQGTGA. This CDR3 is built from 15 residues. This chain's CDR3 is CASSLTDSLNTEAFF. The CDR3 DNA follows: TGTGCCAGCAGCTTGACTGACAGTCTTAACACTGAAGCTTTCTTT.

The J gene is TRBJ1-1, the V gene TRBV5-1; unclear D gene. The CDR3 runs to 15 residues. Germline CDR1 is SGHRS and CDR2 is YFSETQ. Trimming took 0 bases from V and 0 from J, leaving 9 bases between them. The CDR3 sequence: CASSLAQALNTEAFF. The CDR3 DNA is TGCGCCAGCAGCTTGGCCCAGGCCTTGAACACTGAAGCTTTCTTT.

The CDR3 reads CASSGTSGGADEQYF. The CDR3 DNA sequence: TGTGCCAGCAGCGGAACTAGCGGGGGGGCGGATGAGCAGTACTTC. The chain links TRBV9 to TRBJ2-7; 13 bases match TRBD2. Germline CDR1 reads SGDLS; CDR2 reads YYNGEE. V trimming: 3 bases; J trimming: 7 bases; junction bases outside the gene matches: 7. This CDR3 has 15 amino acids.

The rearrangement uses TRBV12-5 and TRBJ1-2; 7 nucleotides match TRBD1. This CDR3 is 13 amino acids long. Germline values: CDR1 LGHNT, CDR2 FRNRAP. The V gene end was trimmed by 3 bases and the J gene end by 2 bases; junction bases not matched to a gene: 0. The CDR3 sequence: CASGLQGNYGYTF. The CDR3 DNA follows: TGTGCTAGTGGTTTACAGGGGAACTATGGCTACACCTTC.

The rearrangement uses TRBV6-5 and TRBJ1-2; 8 bases match TRBD1. The CDR3 extends over 15 amino acids. Germline V gene lookup returns CDR1 MNHEY and CDR2 SVGAGI. J was trimmed by 4 bases and V by 0 bases; bases with no gene match: 4. For the CDR3, the DNA is TGTGCCAGCAGTTACTCGGGACAGGCGGGCTATGGCTACACCTTC. Translation gives CASSYSGQAGYGYTF.

Here the CDR3 reads CASSFGRYEQYF. Here the CDR3 DNA reads TGTGCCAGCAGCTTTGGGCGTTACGAGCAGTACTTC. The chain carries TRBV5-6 and TRBJ2-7; D is uncertain. CDR1 and CDR2 from the germline V gene are SGHDT and YYEEEE. The CDR3 covers 12 residues. The V end was cut by 2 bases, the J end by 4 bases, with 7 bases between.